This TCR beta chain is from a study of identifying expanded T cells in peripheral blood. The V gene lost 6 bases and the J gene lost 0 bases, with 12 bases spanning the gap. Germline CDR1 KGHSH, CDR2 LQKENI. This CDR3 is built from 15 residues. Here immunoSEQ multiplex PCR was the method, and the copy in TCRdb shows in-frame clones only, minus some. Here the sample spans some 95,000 clones, around 87% being singletons. Sequencing was performed on blood. The rearrangement uses TRBV18 and TRBJ1-3; the D is unclear. The TCR was taken from a person aged 18 to 70 in good health. CDR3 DNA sequence: TGTGCCAGCTCCCGCGGACGGAACTCTGGAAACACCATATATTTT. It yields the protein CASSRGRNSGNTIYF. Full variable domain (missing parts from reference TRBV18 and TRBJ1-3): NAGVMQNPRHLVRRRGQEARLRCSPMKGHSHVYWYRQLPEEGLKFMVYLQKENIIDESGMPKERFSAEFPKEGPSILRIQQVVRGDSAAYFCASSRGRNSGNTIYFGEGSWLTVV.